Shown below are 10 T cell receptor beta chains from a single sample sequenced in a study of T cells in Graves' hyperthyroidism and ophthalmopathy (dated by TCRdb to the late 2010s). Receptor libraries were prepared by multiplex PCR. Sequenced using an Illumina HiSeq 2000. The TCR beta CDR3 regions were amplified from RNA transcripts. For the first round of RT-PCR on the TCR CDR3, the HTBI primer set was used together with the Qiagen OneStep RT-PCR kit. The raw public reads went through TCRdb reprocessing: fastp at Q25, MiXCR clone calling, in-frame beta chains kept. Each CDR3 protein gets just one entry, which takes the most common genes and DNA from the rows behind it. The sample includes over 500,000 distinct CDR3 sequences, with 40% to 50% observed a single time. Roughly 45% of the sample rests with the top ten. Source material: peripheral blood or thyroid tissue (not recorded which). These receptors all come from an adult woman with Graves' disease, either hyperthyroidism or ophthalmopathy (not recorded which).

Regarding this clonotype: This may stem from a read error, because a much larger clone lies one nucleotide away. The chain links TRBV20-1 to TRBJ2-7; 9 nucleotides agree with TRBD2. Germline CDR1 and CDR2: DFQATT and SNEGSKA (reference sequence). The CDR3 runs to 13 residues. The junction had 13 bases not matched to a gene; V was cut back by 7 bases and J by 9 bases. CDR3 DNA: TGCAGTGTTTTTTTGGTTAGCGGGAGAACGCAGTACTTC. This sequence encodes CSVFLVSGRTQYF.

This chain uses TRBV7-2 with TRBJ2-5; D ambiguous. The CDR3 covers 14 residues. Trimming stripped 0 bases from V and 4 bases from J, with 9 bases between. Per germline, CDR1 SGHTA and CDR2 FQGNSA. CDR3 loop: CASSLAPPGETQYF. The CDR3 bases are TGTGCCAGCAGCTTAGCTCCGCCCGGAGAGACCCAGTACTTC.

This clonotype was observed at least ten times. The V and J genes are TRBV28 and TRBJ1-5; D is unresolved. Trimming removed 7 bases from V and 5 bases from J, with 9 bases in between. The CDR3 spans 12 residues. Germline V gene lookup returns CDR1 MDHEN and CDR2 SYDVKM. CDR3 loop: CASMLRDQPQHF. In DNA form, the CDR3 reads TGTGCCAGCATGCTAAGGGATCAGCCCCAGCATTTT.

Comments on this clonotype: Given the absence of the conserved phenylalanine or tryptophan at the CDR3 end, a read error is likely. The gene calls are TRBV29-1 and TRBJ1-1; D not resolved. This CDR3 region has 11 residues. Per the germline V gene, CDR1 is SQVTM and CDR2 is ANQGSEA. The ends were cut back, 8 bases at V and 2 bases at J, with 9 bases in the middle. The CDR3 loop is CSLAHNTEAFS. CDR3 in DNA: TGCAGCTTAGCACATAACACTGAAGCTTTCTCT.

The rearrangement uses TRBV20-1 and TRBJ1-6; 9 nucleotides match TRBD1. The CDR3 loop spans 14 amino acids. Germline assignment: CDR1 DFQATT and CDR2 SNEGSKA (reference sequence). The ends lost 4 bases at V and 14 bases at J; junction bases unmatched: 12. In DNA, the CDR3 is TGCAGTGCTACTGCGGGACAGGGAGATCGGGCCCTCCACTTT. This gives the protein CSATAGQGDRALHF.

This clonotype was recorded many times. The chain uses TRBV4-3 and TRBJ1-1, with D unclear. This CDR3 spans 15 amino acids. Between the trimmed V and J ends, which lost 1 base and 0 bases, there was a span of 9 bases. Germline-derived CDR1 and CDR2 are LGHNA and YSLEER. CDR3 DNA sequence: TGCGCCAGCAGCCAAGTTGGGCAGATGAACACTGAAGCTTTCTTT. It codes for CASSQVGQMNTEAFF.

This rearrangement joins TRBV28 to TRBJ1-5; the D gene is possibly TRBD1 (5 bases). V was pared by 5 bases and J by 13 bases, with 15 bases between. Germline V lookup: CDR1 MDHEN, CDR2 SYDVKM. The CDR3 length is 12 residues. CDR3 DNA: TGTGCCAGCAGTCCGCCAACGGGGCAGCAGCATTTT. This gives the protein CASSPPTGQQHF. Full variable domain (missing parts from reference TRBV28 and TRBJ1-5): DVKVTQSSRYLVKRTGEKVFLECVQDMDHENMFWYRQDPGLGLRLIYFSYDVKMKEKGDIPEGYSVSREKKERFSLILESASTNQTSMYLCASSPPTGQQHFGDGTRLSIL.

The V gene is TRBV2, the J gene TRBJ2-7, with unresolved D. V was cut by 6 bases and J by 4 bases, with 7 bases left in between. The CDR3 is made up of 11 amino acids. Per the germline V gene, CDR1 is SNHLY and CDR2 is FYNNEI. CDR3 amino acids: CASSFIYEQYF. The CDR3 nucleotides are TGTGCCAGCAGCTTTATTTACGAGCAGTACTTC.

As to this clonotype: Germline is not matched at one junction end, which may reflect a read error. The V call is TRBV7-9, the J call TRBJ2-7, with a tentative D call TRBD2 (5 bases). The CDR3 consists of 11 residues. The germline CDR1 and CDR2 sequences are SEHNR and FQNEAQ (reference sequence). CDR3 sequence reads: CASSEGKGVNF. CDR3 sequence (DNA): TGTGCCAGCAGCGAGGGTAAAGGCGTGAACTTC.

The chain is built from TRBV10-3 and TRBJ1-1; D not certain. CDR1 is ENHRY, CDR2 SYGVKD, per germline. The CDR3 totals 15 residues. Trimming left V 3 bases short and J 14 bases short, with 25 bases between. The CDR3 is CAISENPREYNEQFF. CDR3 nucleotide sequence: TGTGCCATCAGTGAAAATCCCCGGGAGTACAATGAGCAGTTCTTT.